This is a list of T cell receptor beta chains from one sample in a study of long-term antiretroviral therapy in people with HIV. The method was immunoSEQ multiplex PCR; TCRdb's version includes in-frame clones alone and lacks a portion of them. Among about 17,000 clones listed, approximately 96% were seen once. The sample was unsorted PBMCs, taken around 10 years after starting antiretroviral therapy. These receptors were obtained from a man between 25 and 39 years old with HIV. The CDR3 runs from the conserved cysteine through the conserved F or W. The D gene is left open where the match is weak. Size is omitted from some rows. Given values are once, few, many or a class for expanded clones.

V gene: TRBV5-6
D gene: -
CDR3 length: 16
clone size: once
J gene: TRBJ2-4
CDR3 protein: CASSGLSSGAKNIQYF
CDR3 DNA: TGTGCCAGCAGCGGGCTGTCAAGTGGAGCCAAAAACATTCAGTACTTC

V gene: TRBV25-1
D gene: TRBD2
CDR3 length: 16
clone size: -
J gene: TRBJ2-3
CDR3 protein: CASSDTSGGSRDTQYF
CDR3 DNA: TGTGCCAGCAGTGACACTAGCGGGGGAAGTAGGGATACGCAGTATTTT

V gene: TRBV29-1
D gene: -
CDR3 length: 15
clone size: -
J gene: TRBJ2-2
CDR3 protein: CSVEDRYFNTGELFF
CDR3 DNA: TGCAGCGTTGAAGACCGTTATTTTAACACCGGGGAGCTGTTTTTT

V gene: TRBV13
D gene: -
CDR3 length: 18
clone size: -
J gene: TRBJ2-3
CDR3 protein: CASSLASLGGTRGDTQYF
CDR3 DNA: TGTGCCAGCAGCTTAGCTAGCCTAGGGGGTACCCGGGGAGATACGCAGTATTTT

V gene: TRBV29-1
D gene: TRBD2
CDR3 length: 13
clone size: once
J gene: TRBJ2-1
CDR3 protein: CSVRAGGANEQFF
CDR3 DNA: TGCAGCGTTCGGGCCGGGGGGGCAAATGAGCAGTTCTTC

V gene: TRBV20-1
D gene: -
CDR3 length: 11
clone size: -
J gene: TRBJ2-5
CDR3 protein: CSAERGETQYF
CDR3 DNA: TGCAGTGCGGAACGTGGAGAGACCCAGTACTTC

V gene: TRBV7-9
D gene: -
CDR3 length: 15
clone size: -
J gene: TRBJ1-5
CDR3 protein: CASSPRGGSNQPQHF
CDR3 DNA: TGTGCCAGCAGCCCCAGGGGAGGGAGCAATCAGCCCCAGCATTTT

V gene: TRBV20-1
D gene: TRBD1
CDR3 length: 11
clone size: -
J gene: TRBJ1-2
CDR3 protein: CSAHRGRGYTF
CDR3 DNA: TGCAGTGCCCACAGGGGGAGAGGCTACACCTTC

V gene: TRBV4-1
D gene: -
CDR3 length: 15
clone size: -
J gene: TRBJ2-4
CDR3 protein: CASSQVMVAKNIQYF
CDR3 DNA: TGCGCCAGCAGCCAAGTTATGGTAGCCAAAAACATTCAGTACTTC

V gene: TRBV5-1
D gene: -
CDR3 length: 12
clone size: -
J gene: TRBJ2-7
CDR3 protein: CASSLLGYEQYF
CDR3 DNA: TGCGCCAGCAGCTTGTTGGGTTACGAGCAGTACTTC

V gene: TRBV28
D gene: TRBD1
CDR3 length: 14
clone size: once
J gene: TRBJ1-1
CDR3 protein: CASSLTRGLAEAFF
CDR3 DNA: TGTGCCAGCAGTTTAACCAGGGGGCTCGCTGAAGCTTTCTTT

V gene: TRBV5-1
D gene: -
CDR3 length: 14
clone size: once
J gene: TRBJ2-1
CDR3 protein: CASSFPPGSNEQFF
CDR3 DNA: TGCGCCAGCAGCTTCCCCCCGGGTAGCAATGAGCAGTTCTTC

V gene: TRBV2
D gene: TRBD1
CDR3 length: 13
clone size: -
J gene: TRBJ1-1
CDR3 protein: CASSRTGATEAFF
CDR3 DNA: TGTGCCAGCAGCCGGACAGGGGCAACTGAAGCTTTCTTT

V gene: TRBV11-1
D gene: TRBD2
CDR3 length: 13
clone size: -
J gene: TRBJ2-5
CDR3 protein: CASSSGGEETQYF
CDR3 DNA: TGTGCCAGCAGTTCGGGGGGAGAGGAGACCCAGTACTTC

V gene: TRBV7-9
D gene: -
CDR3 length: 15
clone size: -
J gene: TRBJ2-1
CDR3 protein: CASSGNDLSYNEQFF
CDR3 DNA: TGTGCCAGCAGCGGAAATGACCTATCCTACAATGAGCAGTTCTTC

V gene: TRBV5-8
D gene: -
CDR3 length: 15
clone size: -
J gene: TRBJ1-6
CDR3 protein: CASSLLRQGGSPLHF
CDR3 DNA: TGTGCCAGCAGCTTGTTGCGGCAGGGTGGTTCACCCCTCCACTTT

V gene: TRBV5-5
D gene: -
CDR3 length: 14
clone size: -
J gene: TRBJ2-2
CDR3 protein: CASSFGGNTGELFF
CDR3 DNA: TGTGCCAGCAGCTTCGGAGGAAACACCGGGGAGCTGTTTTTT

V gene: TRBV2
D gene: -
CDR3 length: 15
clone size: -
J gene: TRBJ2-3
CDR3 protein: CASSEWQASTDTQYF
CDR3 DNA: TGTGCCAGCAGTGAATGGCAGGCTAGCACAGATACGCAGTATTTT

V gene: TRBV28
D gene: -
CDR3 length: 13
clone size: -
J gene: TRBJ1-5
CDR3 protein: CASSFRPDQPQHF
CDR3 DNA: TGTGCCAGCAGTTTTAGACCCGATCAGCCCCAGCATTTT

V gene: TRBV7-3
D gene: -
CDR3 length: 14
clone size: -
J gene: TRBJ2-2
CDR3 protein: CASSPRADVGELFF
CDR3 DNA: TGTGCCAGCAGCCCCCGGGCCGACGTCGGGGAGCTGTTTTTT

V gene: TRBV18
D gene: TRBD1
CDR3 length: 14
clone size: -
J gene: TRBJ2-7
CDR3 protein: CASSPTGTGHEQYF
CDR3 DNA: TGTGCCAGCTCGCCTACCGGGACAGGCCACGAGCAGTACTTC

V gene: TRBV27
D gene: TRBD1
CDR3 length: 16
clone size: -
J gene: TRBJ1-6
CDR3 protein: CASSLLGQGVGSPLHF
CDR3 DNA: TGTGCCAGCAGTTTATTGGGACAGGGCGTCGGTTCACCCCTCCACTTT

V gene: TRBV19
D gene: -
CDR3 length: 14
clone size: -
J gene: TRBJ1-2
CDR3 protein: CASSSGTSAYGYTF
CDR3 DNA: TGTGCCAGTAGTTCCGGGACATCGGCCTATGGCTACACCTTC

V gene: TRBV7-9
D gene: -
CDR3 length: 13
clone size: -
J gene: TRBJ2-3
CDR3 protein: CASRRESTDTQYF
CDR3 DNA: TGTGCCAGCAGAAGGGAAAGCACAGATACGCAGTATTTT

V gene: TRBV7-2
D gene: TRBD2
CDR3 length: 14
clone size: -
J gene: TRBJ2-7
CDR3 protein: CASSLGSSGHEQYF
CDR3 DNA: TGTGCCAGCAGCTTGGGGAGTAGCGGGCACGAGCAGTACTTC

V gene: TRBV21-1
D gene: -
CDR3 length: 16
clone size: -
J gene: TRBJ2-5
CDR3 protein: CASSKVQWRGQETQYF
CDR3 DNA: TGTGCCAGCAGCAAAGTCCAGTGGAGAGGTCAAGAGACCCAGTACTTC

V gene: TRBV5-1
D gene: -
CDR3 length: 15
clone size: -
J gene: TRBJ2-5
CDR3 protein: CASSLDPGSQETQYF
CDR3 DNA: TGCGCCAGCAGCTTGGACCCGGGAAGCCAAGAGACCCAGTACTTC

V gene: TRBV16
D gene: TRBD1
CDR3 length: 19
clone size: -
J gene: TRBJ2-6
CDR3 protein: CASSLGTAFSVSGANVLTF
CDR3 DNA: TGTGCCAGCAGCCTGGGGACAGCTTTCAGCGTCTCTGGGGCCAACGTCCTGACTTTC

V gene: TRBV19
D gene: TRBD1
CDR3 length: 13
clone size: -
J gene: TRBJ1-3
CDR3 protein: CASRQGGRNTIYF
CDR3 DNA: TGTGCCAGCAGACAGGGCGGGAGAAACACCATATATTTT

V gene: TRBV7-9
D gene: -
CDR3 length: 14
clone size: -
J gene: TRBJ2-2
CDR3 protein: CASTDSPPTGELFF
CDR3 DNA: TGTGCCAGCACCGATTCACCACCAACCGGGGAGCTGTTTTTT

V gene: TRBV7-9
D gene: -
CDR3 length: 12
clone size: -
J gene: TRBJ1-1
CDR3 protein: CASRPPNTEAFF
CDR3 DNA: TGTGCCAGCAGGCCACCGAACACTGAAGCTTTCTTT

V gene: TRBV5-4
D gene: -
CDR3 length: 16
clone size: -
J gene: TRBJ1-2
CDR3 protein: CASSLGHSGGAYGYTF
CDR3 DNA: TGTGCCAGCAGCTTGGGCCACAGTGGAGGGGCGTATGGCTACACCTTC

V gene: TRBV10-3
D gene: -
CDR3 length: 12
clone size: -
J gene: TRBJ1-4
CDR3 protein: CATAEPLGKLFF
CDR3 DNA: TGTGCCACCGCCGAGCCCTTGGGAAAACTGTTTTTT

V gene: TRBV5-8
D gene: -
CDR3 length: 14
clone size: -
J gene: TRBJ2-1
CDR3 protein: CASSQRGTYNEQFF
CDR3 DNA: TGTGCCAGCAGCCAGAGGGGTACCTACAATGAGCAGTTCTTC

V gene: TRBV2
D gene: -
CDR3 length: 11
clone size: -
J gene: TRBJ2-5
CDR3 protein: CASSEAETQYF
CDR3 DNA: TGTGCCAGCAGTGAAGCGGAGACCCAGTACTTC

V gene: TRBV4-1
D gene: -
CDR3 length: 16
clone size: -
J gene: TRBJ2-1
CDR3 protein: CASSQESEQDYNEQFF
CDR3 DNA: TGCGCCAGCAGCCAAGAATCCGAGCAGGACTACAATGAGCAGTTCTTC

V gene: TRBV29-1
D gene: -
CDR3 length: 13
clone size: -
J gene: TRBJ2-6
CDR3 protein: CTFVGTGANVLTF
CDR3 DNA: TGCACCTTCGTAGGTACTGGGGCCAACGTCCTGACTTTC

V gene: TRBV5-4
D gene: -
CDR3 length: 12
clone size: -
J gene: TRBJ1-4
CDR3 protein: CASSKRHEKLFF
CDR3 DNA: TGTGCCAGCAGCAAACGTCATGAAAAACTGTTTTTT

V gene: TRBV2
D gene: -
CDR3 length: 12
clone size: -
J gene: TRBJ1-1
CDR3 protein: CALSGFTAEAFF
CDR3 DNA: TGTGCCCTTTCGGGGTTTACGGCTGAAGCTTTCTTT

V gene: TRBV2
D gene: TRBD1
CDR3 length: 18
clone size: -
J gene: TRBJ1-6
CDR3 protein: CASSEASGGGHQSSPLHF
CDR3 DNA: TGTGCCAGCAGTGAAGCTTCAGGGGGCGGGCATCAGAGTTCACCCCTCCACTTT

V gene: TRBV27
D gene: -
CDR3 length: 14
clone size: once
J gene: TRBJ1-2
CDR3 protein: CASTNRTASYGYTF
CDR3 DNA: TGTGCCAGCACTAACCGGACAGCATCCTATGGCTACACCTTC

V gene: TRBV11-3
D gene: -
CDR3 length: 13
clone size: few
J gene: TRBJ1-1
CDR3 protein: CASSQSVYTEAFF
CDR3 DNA: TGTGCCAGCAGCCAATCGGTCTACACGGAAGCTTTCTTT

V gene: TRBV7-2
D gene: -
CDR3 length: 16
clone size: -
J gene: TRBJ1-3
CDR3 protein: CASSPGLLSAGNTIYF
CDR3 DNA: TGTGCCAGCAGCCCCGGATTGCTATCCGCTGGAAACACCATATATTTT

V gene: TRBV2
D gene: TRBD2
CDR3 length: 15
clone size: -
J gene: TRBJ2-7
CDR3 protein: CASRKGTSSGGEQYF
CDR3 DNA: TGTGCCAGCAGGAAGGGGACTAGCTCTGGGGGCGAGCAGTACTTC

V gene: TRBV30
D gene: -
CDR3 length: 12
clone size: -
J gene: TRBJ1-2
CDR3 protein: CAWSSSVGGYTF
CDR3 DNA: TGTGCCTGGAGTTCCTCGGTAGGAGGCTACACCTTC

V gene: TRBV9
D gene: -
CDR3 length: 16
clone size: -
J gene: TRBJ1-1
CDR3 protein: CASSVGGARGGTEAFF
CDR3 DNA: TGTGCCAGCAGCGTAGGAGGGGCTCGAGGGGGCACTGAAGCTTTCTTT

V gene: TRBV5-4
D gene: -
CDR3 length: 12
clone size: -
J gene: TRBJ2-1
CDR3 protein: CASSARGNEQFF
CDR3 DNA: TGTGCCAGCAGCGCCAGGGGAAATGAGCAGTTCTTC

V gene: TRBV2
D gene: -
CDR3 length: 13
clone size: -
J gene: TRBJ2-7
CDR3 protein: CASSEVVGGGHSF
CDR3 DNA: TGTGCCAGCAGTGAAGTAGTGGGCGGGGGACATAGCTTC

V gene: TRBV18
D gene: -
CDR3 length: 15
clone size: -
J gene: TRBJ2-5
CDR3 protein: CASSPEGHHQETQYF
CDR3 DNA: TGTGCCAGCTCACCGGAGGGGCATCACCAAGAGACCCAGTACTTC

V gene: TRBV6-1
D gene: -
CDR3 length: 13
clone size: -
J gene: TRBJ2-7
CDR3 protein: CASSEAVEREQYF
CDR3 DNA: TGTGCCAGCAGTGAAGCGGTAGAGAGAGAGCAGTACTTC

V gene: TRBV2
D gene: TRBD1
CDR3 length: 15
clone size: -
J gene: TRBJ1-4
CDR3 protein: CASSRDRGANEKLFF
CDR3 DNA: TGTGCCAGCAGCCGGGACAGGGGAGCTAATGAAAAACTGTTTTTT

V gene: TRBV28
D gene: -
CDR3 length: 13
clone size: -
J gene: TRBJ2-1
CDR3 protein: CASSFPLTGKQFF
CDR3 DNA: TGTGCCAGCAGTTTCCCTTTAACAGGGAAGCAGTTCTTC

V gene: TRBV6-5
D gene: -
CDR3 length: 14
clone size: -
J gene: TRBJ1-2
CDR3 protein: CASKSGAGHYGYTF
CDR3 DNA: TGTGCCAGCAAGAGCGGGGCCGGCCACTATGGCTACACCTTC

V gene: TRBV7-9
D gene: -
CDR3 length: 16
clone size: -
J gene: TRBJ2-5
CDR3 protein: CASTPRGSDNQETQYF
CDR3 DNA: TGTGCCAGCACTCCGAGGGGAAGCGACAACCAAGAGACCCAGTACTTC

V gene: TRBV7-8
D gene: -
CDR3 length: 15
clone size: -
J gene: TRBJ1-6
CDR3 protein: CASSLPGHYNSPLHF
CDR3 DNA: TGTGCCAGCAGCTTACCTGGACACTATAATTCACCCCTCCACTTT

V gene: TRBV2
D gene: -
CDR3 length: 14
clone size: -
J gene: TRBJ2-3
CDR3 protein: CASRVTGGTDTQYF
CDR3 DNA: TGTGCCAGCAGGGTCACGGGGGGCACAGATACGCAGTATTTT

V gene: TRBV18
D gene: -
CDR3 length: 16
clone size: once
J gene: TRBJ2-3
CDR3 protein: CASSPPAGLSTDTQYF
CDR3 DNA: TGTGCCAGCTCACCACCAGCAGGGTTGAGCACAGATACGCAGTATTTT

V gene: TRBV2
D gene: -
CDR3 length: 10
clone size: -
J gene: TRBJ2-5
CDR3 protein: CASSQETQYF
CDR3 DNA: TGTGCCAGCAGCCAAGAGACCCAGTACTTC

V gene: TRBV27
D gene: TRBD1
CDR3 length: 15
clone size: -
J gene: TRBJ2-1
CDR3 protein: CASSYTGGVYGEQFF
CDR3 DNA: TGTGCCAGCAGTTACACAGGGGGCGTCTACGGTGAGCAGTTCTTC